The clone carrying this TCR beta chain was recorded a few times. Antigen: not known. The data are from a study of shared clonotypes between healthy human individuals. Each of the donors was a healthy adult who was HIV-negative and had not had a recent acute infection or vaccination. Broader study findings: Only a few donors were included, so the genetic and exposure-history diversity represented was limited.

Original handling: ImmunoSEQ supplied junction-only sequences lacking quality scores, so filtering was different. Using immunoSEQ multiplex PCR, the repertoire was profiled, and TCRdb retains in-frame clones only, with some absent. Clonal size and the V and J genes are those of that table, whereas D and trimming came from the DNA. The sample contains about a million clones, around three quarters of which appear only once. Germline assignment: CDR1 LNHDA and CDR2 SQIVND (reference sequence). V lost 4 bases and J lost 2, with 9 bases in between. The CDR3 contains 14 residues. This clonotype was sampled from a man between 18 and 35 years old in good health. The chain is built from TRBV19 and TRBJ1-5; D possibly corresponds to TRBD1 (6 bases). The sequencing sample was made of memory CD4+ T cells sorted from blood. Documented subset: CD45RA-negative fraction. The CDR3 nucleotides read TGTGCCAGTAGTAACAGGGACCGCAATCAGCCCCAGCATTTT. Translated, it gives CASSNRDRNQPQHF.